Detailed here is one TCR beta chain. This clone's antigen is unknown. No clone much larger than this one lies a single base away; base qualities are absent. Other DNA sequences in this specimen translate into the identical CDR3. The data were obtained in a study of cytomegalovirus exposure and HLA in healthy donors (dated by TCRdb to the late 2010s). Regarding the research as a whole: An earlier analysis of several hundred of the donors reported roughly 270 Gb of sequence data and around 110 million unique TCR beta sequences from 190 million or so T cells. Roughly 300 gigabases of sequencing data and 70 million to 100 million unique TCR sequences made up an early release that covered about 640 HLA-typed donors. The genetic ancestry cluster associated with self-reported Caucasian donors included 80% to 90% of the roughly 400 genotyped donors. The study was designed to test whether signatures of past pathogen exposure could be identified by cataloging public T cell receptors. Using immunosequencing, the study profiled T cell repertoires from some 670 subjects and related those repertoires to cytomegalovirus serostatus. Besides the first cohort of approximately 710 subjects, a separate validation cohort made up of around 120 different subjects was used. The study combined high-throughput TCR immunosequencing, statistical association of individual TCRs with disease status, and machine learning to predict cytomegalovirus infection status. To study patterns of TCR occurrence, a later analysis re-analyzed previously published TCR beta repertoires from 666 donors and added high-resolution HLA genotyping. Rather than using new phenotypic data, the later analysis identified candidate immune exposures from TCR beta sequences and from how often those sequences occurred across donors. An earlier analysis of 587 of the donors used high-throughput TCR beta sequencing to judge whether each TCR beta V gene segment behaved as functional or pseudogenic. Donor age, sex, ethnicity and CMV serostatus were collected together with the repertoire data. In a later genetic analysis, genome-wide SNP genotypes for about 60% of the 666 donors were used, and that subset was treated as a discovery cohort. All discovery cohort repertoires had been generated on a single sequencing platform. HLA typing covered class I and class II loci at four-digit resolution. Typing coverage differed by locus: A, B, C, DRB1 and DQB1 were typed in roughly 629-630 donors, DQA1 in 522, DPA1 in roughly 590, and DPB1 in approximately 450. Four or five DR-DQ haplotypes were handled as single units for association and clustering because linkage in the cohort was strong. On average, around 230,000 unique TCR beta nucleotide sequences were sequenced per donor among about 400 genotyped donors of the cohort, with 15% to 20% of those sequences being non-productive. Broader findings and caveats from the paper: Correlated functional status among segregating V segments might reflect linkage disequilibrium, but an unknown experimental factor could not be ruled out. A further reported finding was that TCR beta sequences accurately predicted the HLA-A and HLA-B alleles for most subjects in the first cohort. At a false discovery rate of 0.05, a later analysis linked 15,000 to 20,000 TCR beta sequences to specific HLA alleles. A later genetic analysis reported fewer N-insertions in productive TCRs among donors in an Asian-associated ancestry cluster than the roughly 700-donor mean. The earlier analysis of 450 to 700 of the donors excluded over 15 rarely observed V segments, including chromosome 9 orphons, because counts were too low. When HLA alleles, especially DR and DQ, strongly co-occurred, TCR associations were difficult to assign to individual alleles. In vitro tests confirmed that a few of the cytomegalovirus-associated TCR beta chains recognize cytomegalovirus antigens. Presence/absence analyses assumed roughly uniform sequencing depth across donors, an assumption that may not hold. The sequencing pipeline was judged likely to have produced a cluster of highly shared sequence variants as a technical artifact. In an earlier analysis of about 600 of the donors, most TCR beta V segments appeared in productive rearrangements about 87% or about 30% of the time, broadly matching IMGT annotations. Most TCR sequences were observed very rarely across donors, whereas some public TCRs were present in many individuals. Immune exposure information for the cohort was limited to CMV serostatus. The classifier was reported to diagnose cytomegalovirus status with high specificity and sensitivity in both the original and validation cohorts. Because HLA typing was unavailable for some donors at each locus, only the typed subset was used in association tests. According to a later analysis, TCR association rates differed among HLA loci, with DRB1 alleles showing the most associated TCRs and HLA-C alleles showing the fewest. V-gene and J-gene trimming of TCR beta chains was associated with a missense DCLRE1C variant in a later genetic analysis, and the association was replicated in an independent cohort. According to a later analysis, most CMV-associated TCR beta chains appeared to be HLA-restricted, and the HLA associations seemed to be driven largely by CMV exposure. A later analysis found that HLA-associated TCR beta chains were more clonally expanded and had lower generation probabilities than equally common non-associated chains. A later analysis reported that several top co-occurrence clusters appeared linked to parvovirus B19, influenza, CMV and Epstein-Barr virus. The authors suggested that the approach could potentially be extended to other disease states and immunological phenotypes. A total of about 150 TCR beta chains were listed by the study as associated with cytomegalovirus. This cohort had only TCR beta chains sequenced, and the lack of alpha or paired-chain data limited which features could be detected.

The cohort consisted of 600 to 700 healthy bone marrow donors. All cohort members were sampled while nominally healthy, although unrecorded immune exposures were likely present. The donor tested CMV seronegative and was one of the 352 seronegative cohort members. A peripheral blood sample was provided by each donor, and peripheral blood mononuclear cells were used for TCR beta sequencing. Genomic DNA was extracted from the blood cell samples with the Qiagen DNeasy Blood Extraction Kit. Library preparation used the immunoSEQ multiplex PCR assay. For the multiplex PCR, a mixture combining 60 forward primers for TCR Vbeta segments and 13 reverse primers for TCR Jbeta segments was used. The CDR3 region of rearranged TCR beta genes was amplified from genomic DNA by a multiplex PCR assay. On the Illumina HiSeq System, the amplified TCR beta libraries were sequenced as 87-base-pair reads. The authors processed their data as follows. A later analysis counted 75 million to 100 million unique TCR beta chains across the 550 to 800 repertoires, and some 11 million of these chains were shared by at least two donors. Raw reads were error-corrected and collapsed into unique sequences with a nearest-neighbor algorithm that merged closely related sequences to remove PCR and sequencing errors. V, D and J gene segments were assigned by aligning CDR3 sequences to IMGT reference sequences. For a sequence to be retained, a match of at least six nucleotides was required to both a V gene segment and a J gene segment. Rearrangements were called productive when the CDR3 lacked stop codons and stayed in frame with V and J; all others were non-productive. CDR3 was defined according to IMGT convention as the region running from the second conserved V-encoded cysteine to the conserved J-encoded phenylalanine. In an earlier analysis of just under 600 of the donors, sequences lacking an unambiguous match to a single V gene segment were excluded. In an earlier analysis of 587 of the donors, a V segment was called functional when productive rearrangements were above 56.7%, and segregating when the standard deviation between donors exceeded 5%. A statistical classification framework was built to diagnose cytomegalovirus status from the catalog of TCR beta chain sequences. V and J gene assignment, in a later analysis, came from comparing TCR nucleotide sequences with IMGT/GENE-DB human TR gene sequences. A later analysis assigned CDR3 sequences and most-parsimonious VDJ recombination scenarios with the TCRdist pipeline. In a later analysis, every TCR beta chain was defined by the combination of its CDR3 amino acid sequence and its V-gene family, and reads without a unique V-gene family were dropped. In a later analysis, 550 to 650 highly shared, low-generation-probability nucleotide sequences were removed to address suspected cross-contamination and a sequencing artifact. In a later analysis, a clonal expansion index was calculated for each public chain from normalized within-repertoire ranks of inferred template counts. In a later analysis, generation probabilities were computed using a VDJ recombination model fitted to out-of-frame rearrangements, and the results were checked against IGoR. A later analysis scored TCR-TCR, TCR-HLA and TCR-CMV co-occurrence with hypergeometric tests, applying a repertoire-size bias correction to TCR pairs. A later analysis estimated false discovery rates by permuting HLA or CMV assignments 20 times. In a later analysis, co-occurring TCRs were grouped using DBSCAN, and TCRdist sequence similarity was added for clustering within HLA-allele-positive subsets. For co-occurrence clustering, repertoires with fewer than 30,000 or more than 120,000 public chains were excluded, along with about five repertoires with anomalous nucleotide sharing. This is the immuneACCESS table as TCRdb keeps it, with only in-frame sequences that have V and J called. A part of the clones is gone; compared with another copy, unresolved V genes explain less than half, and the rest is unexplained. D and trimming come from the DNA, and the V and J calls and clone size come from that table. This sample gives about 190,000 clones in total; about four fifths of them show up just once. The ten biggest clones cover 0.9% to 1.2% of the sample.

Sequencing was done on a sample of PBMCs. The source of this sequence is a woman aged 35 to 49 in good health and CMV-seronegative.

The nucleotides are TGCGCCAGCAGCTTGGGGCAGGGTAATGAAAAACTGTTTTTT. This encodes CASSLGQGNEKLFF. The rearranged segments are TRBV5-1 and TRBJ1-4; the D region possibly corresponds to TRBD1 (5 bases align). CDR1 and CDR2 were assigned from the germline V gene as SGHRS and YFSETQ. The CDR3 contains 14 residues, cysteine and phenylalanine counted. Of all the DNA, just the CDR3 is kept, 42 bases in frame from base 1. V and J are truncated by 0 bases and 4 bases respectively, leaving an intervening sequence of 7 bases.